The rows below give T cell receptor beta chains drawn from one sample of a study of OX40 agonist ivuxolimab in advanced cancers. Using immunoSEQ multiplex PCR, the repertoire was profiled, and TCRdb retains in-frame clones only, with some absent. The table records over 55,000 clones, over 80% of them present only once. This sample comprised CD4+ or CD8+ T cells sorted from blood, obtained in a trial of the OX40 agonist ivuxolimab. The receptors shown here come from an adult with an advanced solid tumor such as melanoma, head and neck, liver or kidney cancer. CDR3s include the opening cysteine and the closing phenylalanine or tryptophan. Fields, in order: D gene, J gene, V gene, clone size, CDR3 protein, CDR3 DNA. D genes are given only for firm matches. Not all rows give a size; the values are once, few, many and, for expanded clones, a class.

NA TRBJ1-6 TRBV6-1 NA CASSELAGSNSPLHF TGTGCCAGCAGTGAATTGGCAGGCTCTAATTCACCCCTCCACTTT
NA TRBJ1-2 TRBV28 NA CASSLRDLRGYTF TGTGCCAGCAGTTTACGAGACCTCCGGGGCTACACCTTC
TRBD2 TRBJ2-1 TRBV27 NA CASRGPSGGYNEQFF TGTGCCAGCAGGGGGCCTAGCGGGGGCTACAATGAGCAGTTCTTC
TRBD1 TRBJ2-7 TRBV6-5 once CASSGRTGNEQYF TGTGCCAGCAGTGGGAGGACAGGGAACGAGCAGTACTTC
NA TRBJ1-2 TRBV28 NA CASSLTGVHGYTF TGTGCCAGCAGTTTGACGGGGGTACATGGCTACACCTTC
NA TRBJ1-5 TRBV6-6 NA CASSYIASNQPQHF TGTGCCAGCAGCTATATCGCCAGCAATCAGCCCCAGCATTTT
TRBD1 TRBJ1-1 TRBV6-6 NA CASSNRQGDTEAFF TGTGCCAGCAGTAATAGACAGGGTGACACTGAAGCTTTCTTT
NA TRBJ2-3 TRBV28 few CASSLMGNSYTQYF TGTGCCAGCAGCTTGATGGGGAATTCGTATACGCAGTATTTT
TRBD1 TRBJ2-2 TRBV11-3 NA CASSVDRGGTGELFF TGTGCCAGCAGCGTTGACAGGGGAGGCACCGGGGAGCTGTTTTTT
NA TRBJ2-7 TRBV27 NA CASSLMAPVPSVVPYPNEQYF TGTGCCAGCAGTCTTATGGCCCCGGTCCCTAGCGTAGTGCCCTACCCCAACGAGCAGTACTTC
TRBD2 TRBJ2-2 TRBV5-4 NA CASSSSSGTGELFF TGTGCCAGCAGCTCTTCTAGCGGGACCGGGGAGCTGTTTTTT
TRBD1 TRBJ2-1 TRBV7-9 NA CATQQGSSYNEQFF TGTGCCACACAACAGGGGAGCTCCTACAATGAGCAGTTCTTC
TRBD2 TRBJ2-7 TRBV10-3 NA CAISESTGGRTYEQYF TGTGCCATCAGTGAGTCGACGGGGGGGCGTACCTACGAGCAGTACTTC
NA TRBJ1-5 TRBV19 NA CASQPVQGGNQPQHF TGTGCCAGCCAACCAGTGCAAGGGGGCAATCAGCCCCAGCATTTT
NA TRBJ2-2 TRBV7-2 NA CASSSDTSNTGELFF TGTGCCAGCAGCTCGGACACTTCGAACACCGGGGAGCTGTTTTTT
NA TRBJ1-3 TRBV5-1 NA CASSLGTEGNTIYF TGCGCCAGCAGCTTGGGCACAGAAGGAAACACCATATATTTT
TRBD1 TRBJ2-7 TRBV19 NA CASTGTGCEQYF TGTGCCAGTACCGGGACAGGGTGCGAGCAGTACTTC
NA TRBJ1-2 TRBV19 NA CASSIRQAINYGYTF TGTGCCAGTAGTATCAGACAGGCGATTAACTATGGCTACACCTTC
NA TRBJ1-2 TRBV29-1 NA CSYSGEGGPYGYTF TGCAGCTACAGCGGGGAGGGGGGACCGTATGGCTACACCTTC
NA TRBJ2-5 TRBV10-2 NA CASSEEQETQYF TGCGCCAGCAGTGAAGAACAAGAGACCCAGTACTTC
NA TRBJ2-7 TRBV27 NA CASRVSGDSYEQYF TGTGCCAGCAGGGTTTCGGGGGATTCCTACGAGCAGTACTTC
NA TRBJ1-2 TRBV11-2 NA CASSSDVNYGYTF TGTGCCAGCAGCTCGGACGTAAACTATGGCTACACCTTC
NA TRBJ1-2 TRBV29-1 NA CSTDRFNYGYTF TGCAGCACTGACAGGTTTAACTATGGCTACACCTTC
NA TRBJ2-2 TRBV7-9 NA CASSLEVGELFF TGTGCCAGCAGCTTAGAAGTCGGGGAGCTGTTTTTT
NA TRBJ2-7 TRBV6-5 NA CASSYSRERDEQYF TGTGCCAGCAGTTACAGCCGGGAACGGGACGAGCAGTACTTC
TRBD2 TRBJ2-3 TRBV10-3 few CAISVSGGDTDTQYF TGTGCCATCAGTGTTAGCGGGGGGGACACAGATACGCAGTATTTT
NA TRBJ1-1 TRBV10-3 few CAISESSDGADTEAFF TGTGCCATCAGTGAGTCATCAGACGGGGCGGACACTGAAGCTTTCTTT
NA TRBJ1-1 TRBV7-9 NA CASSLTGQAFF TGTGCCAGCAGCCTGACGGGCCAAGCTTTCTTT
NA TRBJ2-4 TRBV10-2 NA CASSETGQRLTKNIQYF TGCGCCAGCAGTGAGACAGGGCAGCGCTTGACCAAAAACATTCAGTACTTC
NA TRBJ2-5 TRBV11-2 NA CASSASWETQYF TGTGCCAGCAGCGCCTCTTGGGAGACCCAGTACTTC
NA TRBJ1-3 TRBV7-8 NA CASSLYGSNGNTIYF TGTGCCAGCAGCTTATATGGGTCTAATGGAAACACCATATATTTT
TRBD1 TRBJ2-6 TRBV19 few CASTPGTGGTGANVLTF TGTGCCAGTACTCCAGGGACAGGGGGTACCGGGGCCAACGTCCTGACTTTC